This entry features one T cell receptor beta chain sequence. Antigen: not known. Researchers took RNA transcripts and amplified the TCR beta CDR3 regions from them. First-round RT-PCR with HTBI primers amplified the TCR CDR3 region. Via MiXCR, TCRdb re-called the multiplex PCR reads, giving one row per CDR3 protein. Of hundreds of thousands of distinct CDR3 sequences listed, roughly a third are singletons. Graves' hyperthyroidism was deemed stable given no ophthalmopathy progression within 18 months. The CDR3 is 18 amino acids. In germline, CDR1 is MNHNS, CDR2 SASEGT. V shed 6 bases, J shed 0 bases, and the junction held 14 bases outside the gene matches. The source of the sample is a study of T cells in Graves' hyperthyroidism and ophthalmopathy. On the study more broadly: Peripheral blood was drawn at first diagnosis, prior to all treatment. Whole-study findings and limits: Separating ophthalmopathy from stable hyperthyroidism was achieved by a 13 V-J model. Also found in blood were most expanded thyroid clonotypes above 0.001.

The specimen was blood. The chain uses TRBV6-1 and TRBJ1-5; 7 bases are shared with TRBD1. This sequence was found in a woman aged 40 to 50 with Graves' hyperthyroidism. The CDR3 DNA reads TGTGCCAGCAGCGGGGGATGGACAGGCCCTTATAGCAATCAGCCCCAGCATTTT. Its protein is CASSGGWTGPYSNQPQHF.